This T cell receptor (beta chain) was captured by sequencing in a study of cytomegalovirus exposure and HLA in healthy donors. Background on the study: Researchers previously reported finding fewer than 120 million unique TCR beta sequences from approximately 200 million T cells. HLA-typed donors were the source of about 85 million unique TCRs, which an early data release held.

The CDR3 sequence is 16 residues long. Germline CDR1 and CDR2: SGDLS and YYNGEE. The V gene end was trimmed by 1 base and the J gene end by 3 bases; junction bases not matched to a gene: 6. This clone came up once. Its matching antigen is unknown. General study findings and limits: TCR beta V segments were, for the most part, productive about 87% or about 30% of the time in an earlier analysis.

Primers: 60 Vbeta forward and 13 Jbeta reverse. Sequencing used immunoSEQ multiplex PCR; TCRdb keeps in-frame clones, though not all of them. The sample carries 150,000 to 200,000 clones, 84% recorded once. The gene calls are TRBV9 and TRBJ2-2; 7 nucleotides match TRBD1. The sample comprised PBMCs. The TCR originated in a young man in good health and CMV-seronegative. The CDR3 DNA follows: TGTGCCAGCAGCGTAACCACAGGGGCGGACACCGGGGAGCTGTTTTTT. Translating gives CASSVTTGADTGELFF.